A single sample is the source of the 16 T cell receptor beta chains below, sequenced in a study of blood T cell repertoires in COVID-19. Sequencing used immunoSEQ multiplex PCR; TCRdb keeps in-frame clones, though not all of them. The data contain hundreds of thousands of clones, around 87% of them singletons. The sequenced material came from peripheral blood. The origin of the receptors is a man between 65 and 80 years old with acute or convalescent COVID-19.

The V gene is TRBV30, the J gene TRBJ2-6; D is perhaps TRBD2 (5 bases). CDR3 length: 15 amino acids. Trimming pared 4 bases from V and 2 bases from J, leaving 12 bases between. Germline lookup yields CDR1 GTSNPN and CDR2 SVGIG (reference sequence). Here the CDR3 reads CAWTPLGAGANVLTF. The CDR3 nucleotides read TGTGCCTGGACTCCCCTCGGGGCTGGGGCCAACGTCCTGACTTTC.

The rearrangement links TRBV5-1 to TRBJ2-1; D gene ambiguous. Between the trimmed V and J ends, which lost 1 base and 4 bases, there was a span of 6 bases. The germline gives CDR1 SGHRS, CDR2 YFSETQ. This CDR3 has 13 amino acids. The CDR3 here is CASSLNRYNEQFF. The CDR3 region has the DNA TGCGCCAGCAGCTTGAATAGATACAATGAGCAGTTCTTC.

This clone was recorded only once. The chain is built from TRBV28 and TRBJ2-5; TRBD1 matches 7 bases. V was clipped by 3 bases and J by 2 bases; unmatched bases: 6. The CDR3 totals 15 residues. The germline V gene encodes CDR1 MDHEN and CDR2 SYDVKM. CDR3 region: CASSFTGTAQETQYF. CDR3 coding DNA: TGTGCCAGCAGTTTCACCGGGACAGCGCAAGAGACCCAGTACTTC. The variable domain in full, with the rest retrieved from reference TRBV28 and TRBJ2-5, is DVKVTQSSRYLVKRTGEKVFLECVQDMDHENMFWYRQDPGLGLRLIYFSYDVKMKEKGDIPEGYSVSREKKERFSLILESASTNQTSMYLCASSFTGTAQETQYFGPGTRLLVL.

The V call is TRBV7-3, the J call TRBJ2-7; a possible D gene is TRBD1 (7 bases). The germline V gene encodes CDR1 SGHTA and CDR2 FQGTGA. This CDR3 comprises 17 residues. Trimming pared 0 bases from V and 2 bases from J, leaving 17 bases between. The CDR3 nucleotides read TGTGCCAGCAGCTTAACGGGGGGACAGAAAGGGACCTACGAGCAGTACTTC. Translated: CASSLTGGQKGTYEQYF.

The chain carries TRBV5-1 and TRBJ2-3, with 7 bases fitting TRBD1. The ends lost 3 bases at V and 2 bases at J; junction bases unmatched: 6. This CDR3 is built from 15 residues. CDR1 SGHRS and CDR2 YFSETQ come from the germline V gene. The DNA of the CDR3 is TGCGCCAGCAGCTCGACAGGGCGTTCCACAGATACGCAGTATTTT. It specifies CASSSTGRSTDTQYF. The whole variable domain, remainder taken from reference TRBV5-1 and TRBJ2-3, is KAGVTQTPRYLIKTRGQQVTLSCSPISGHRSVSWYQQTPGQGLQFLFEYFSETQRNKGNFPGRFSGRQFSNSRSEMNVSTLELGDSALYLCASSSTGRSTDTQYFGPGTRLTVL.

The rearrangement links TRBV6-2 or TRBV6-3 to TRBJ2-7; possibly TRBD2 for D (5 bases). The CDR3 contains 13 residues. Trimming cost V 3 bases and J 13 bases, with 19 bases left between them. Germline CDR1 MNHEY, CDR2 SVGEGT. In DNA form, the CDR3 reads TGTGCCAGCAGTTATGAGACTTTAAGTGAGGGATACTTC. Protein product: CASSYETLSEGYF.

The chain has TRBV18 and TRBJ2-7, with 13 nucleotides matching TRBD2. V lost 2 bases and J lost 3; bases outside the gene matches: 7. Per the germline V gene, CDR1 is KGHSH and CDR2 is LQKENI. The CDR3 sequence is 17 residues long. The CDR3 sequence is CASSPMEGLAGYYEQYF. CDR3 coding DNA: TGTGCCAGCTCACCAATGGAGGGACTAGCGGGGTACTACGAGCAGTACTTC.

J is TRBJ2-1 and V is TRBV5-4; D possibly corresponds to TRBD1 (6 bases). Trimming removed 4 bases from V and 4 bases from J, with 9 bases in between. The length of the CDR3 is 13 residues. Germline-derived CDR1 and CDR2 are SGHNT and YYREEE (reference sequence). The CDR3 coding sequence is TGTGCCAGCAGCCCGGGGACATACAATGAGCAGTTCTTC. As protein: CASSPGTYNEQFF.

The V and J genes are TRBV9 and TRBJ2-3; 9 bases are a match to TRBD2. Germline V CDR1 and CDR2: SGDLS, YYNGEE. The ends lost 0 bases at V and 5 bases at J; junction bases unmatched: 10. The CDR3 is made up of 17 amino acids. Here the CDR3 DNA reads TGTGCCAGCAGCGTAGATACGGCTAGCGGGGATAAAGATACGCAGTATTTT. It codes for CASSVDTASGDKDTQYF.

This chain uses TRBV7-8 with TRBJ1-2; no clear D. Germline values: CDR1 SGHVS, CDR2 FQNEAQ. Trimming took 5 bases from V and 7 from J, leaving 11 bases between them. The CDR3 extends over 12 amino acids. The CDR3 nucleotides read TGTGCCAGCAGCCCGCGGAGCGGTGGCTACACCTTC. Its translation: CASSPRSGGYTF.

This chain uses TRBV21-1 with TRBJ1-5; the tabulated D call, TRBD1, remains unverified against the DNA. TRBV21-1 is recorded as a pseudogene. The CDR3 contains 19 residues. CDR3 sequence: CASGRNGTGSGLGNQPQHF. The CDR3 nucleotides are TGTGCCAGCGGGCGAAATGGGACAGGGAGCGGCTTAGGGAATCAGCCCCAGCATTTT.

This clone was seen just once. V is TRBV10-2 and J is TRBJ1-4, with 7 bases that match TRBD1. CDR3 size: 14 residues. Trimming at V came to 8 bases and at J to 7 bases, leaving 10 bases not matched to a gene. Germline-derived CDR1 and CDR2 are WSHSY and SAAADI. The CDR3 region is CASGGTVGREKLFF. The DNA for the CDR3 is TGCGCCAGCGGAGGGACAGTGGGACGTGAAAAACTGTTTTTT.

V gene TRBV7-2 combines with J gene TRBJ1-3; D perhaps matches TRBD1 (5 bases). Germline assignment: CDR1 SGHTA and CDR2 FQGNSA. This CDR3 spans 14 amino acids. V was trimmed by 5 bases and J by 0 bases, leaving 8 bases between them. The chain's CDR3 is CASSQGASGNTIYF. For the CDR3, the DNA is TGTGCCAGCAGCCAAGGGGCCTCTGGAAACACCATATATTTT. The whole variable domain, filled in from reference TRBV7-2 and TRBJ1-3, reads GAGVSQSPSNKVTEKGKDVELRCDPISGHTALYWYRQSLGQGLEFLIYFQGNSAPDKSGLPSDRFSAERTGGSVSTLTIQRTQQEDSAVYLCASSQGASGNTIYFGEGSWLTVV.

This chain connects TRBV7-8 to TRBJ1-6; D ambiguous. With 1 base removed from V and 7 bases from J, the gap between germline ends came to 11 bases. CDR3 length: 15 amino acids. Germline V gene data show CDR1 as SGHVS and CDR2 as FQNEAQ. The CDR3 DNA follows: TGTGCCAGCAGCTTAGACGGCGGGCGGAATTCACCCCTCCACTTT. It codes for CASSLDGGRNSPLHF.

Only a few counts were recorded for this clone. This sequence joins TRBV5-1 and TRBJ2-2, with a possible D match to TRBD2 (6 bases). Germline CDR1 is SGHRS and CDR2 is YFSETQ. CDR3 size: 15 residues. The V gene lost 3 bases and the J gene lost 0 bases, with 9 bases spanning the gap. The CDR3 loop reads CASSSGLTNTGELFF. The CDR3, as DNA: TGCGCCAGCAGCTCGGGACTGACGAACACCGGGGAGCTGTTTTTT. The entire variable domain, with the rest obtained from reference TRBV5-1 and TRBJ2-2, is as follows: KAGVTQTPRYLIKTRGQQVTLSCSPISGHRSVSWYQQTPGQGLQFLFEYFSETQRNKGNFPGRFSGRQFSNSRSEMNVSTLELGDSALYLCASSSGLTNTGELFFGEGSRLTVL.

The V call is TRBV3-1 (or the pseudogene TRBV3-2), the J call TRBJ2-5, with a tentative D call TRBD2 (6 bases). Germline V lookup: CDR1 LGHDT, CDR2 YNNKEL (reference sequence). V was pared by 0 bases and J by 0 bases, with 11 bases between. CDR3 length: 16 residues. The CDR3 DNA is TGTGCCAGCAGCCAAGACGGCTTAGCGGACCAAGAGACCCAGTACTTC. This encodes CASSQDGLADQETQYF.